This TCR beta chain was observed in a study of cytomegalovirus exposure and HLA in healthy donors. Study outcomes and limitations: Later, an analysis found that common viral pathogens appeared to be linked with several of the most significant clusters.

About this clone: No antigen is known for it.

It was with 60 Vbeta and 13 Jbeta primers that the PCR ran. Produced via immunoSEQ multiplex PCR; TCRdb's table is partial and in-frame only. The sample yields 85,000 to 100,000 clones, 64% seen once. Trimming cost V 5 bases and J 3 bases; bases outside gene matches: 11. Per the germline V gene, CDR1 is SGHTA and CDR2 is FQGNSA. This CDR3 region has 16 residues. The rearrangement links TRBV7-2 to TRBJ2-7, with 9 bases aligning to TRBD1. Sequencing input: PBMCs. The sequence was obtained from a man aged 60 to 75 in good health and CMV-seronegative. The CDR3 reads CASSPSGGQGLYEQYF. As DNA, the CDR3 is TGTGCCAGCAGCCCATCGGGGGGACAGGGACTCTACGAGCAGTACTTC.